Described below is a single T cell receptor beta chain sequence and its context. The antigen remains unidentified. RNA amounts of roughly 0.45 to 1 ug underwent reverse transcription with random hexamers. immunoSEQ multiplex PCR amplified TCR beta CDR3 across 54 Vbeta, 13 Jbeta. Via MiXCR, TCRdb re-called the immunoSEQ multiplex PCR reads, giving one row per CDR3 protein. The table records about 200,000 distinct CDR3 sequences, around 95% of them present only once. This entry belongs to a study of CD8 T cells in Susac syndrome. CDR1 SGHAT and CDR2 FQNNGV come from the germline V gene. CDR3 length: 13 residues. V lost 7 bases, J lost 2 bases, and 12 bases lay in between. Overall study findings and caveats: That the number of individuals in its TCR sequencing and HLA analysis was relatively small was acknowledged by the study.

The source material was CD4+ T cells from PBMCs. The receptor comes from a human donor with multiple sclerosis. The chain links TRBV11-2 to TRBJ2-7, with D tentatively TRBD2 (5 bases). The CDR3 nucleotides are TGTGCCAGCACGACGACACTAGCCTACGAGCAGTACTTC. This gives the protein CASTTTLAYEQYF. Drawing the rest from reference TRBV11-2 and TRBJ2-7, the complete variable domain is EAGVAQSPRYKIIEKRQSVAFWCNPISGHATLYWYQQILGQGPKLLIQFQNNGVVDDSQLPKDRFSAERLKGVDSTLKIQPAKLEDSAVYLCASTTTLAYEQYFGPGTRLTVT.